These T cell receptor beta chains were read from a single sample in a study of CXCR3-negative and CXCR3-positive naive CD8 T cells. From its re-call of the 5' RACE reads, TCRdb lists each CDR3 protein once, without DNA. Here the sample table reports under 150,000 distinct CDR3 sequences. The specimen was naive CXCR3+ CD8+ T cells from blood. The receptors stem from a human donor in good health. Some clones in this sample may be carry-over from other donors' samples. Each CDR3 is given with its conserved first and last residue.

v_gene	j_gene	CDR3aa
TRBV6-1	TRBJ1-2	CASSPGGDYGYTF
TRBV7-9	TRBJ2-7	CASSFPGFPYEQYF
TRBV2	TRBJ2-7	CASSGGTGYEQYF
TRBV11-2	TRBJ2-3	CASSPFQSPLTSGRLDTQYF
TRBV7-9	TRBJ1-1	CASSQGREAFF
TRBV6-6	TRBJ2-1	CASSYSVGNEQFF
TRBV28	TRBJ1-5	CASSPMGTGTGNQPQHF
TRBV4-1	TRBJ1-1	CASSRTQGINTEAFF
TRBV6-2/TRBV6-3	TRBJ2-1	CASSYPALRGSYNEQFF
TRBV20-1	TRBJ2-7	CSASAFGGQTYEQYF
TRBV5-1	TRBJ2-1	CASSTGYDEQFF
TRBV21-1	TRBJ2-7	CASSKEAAGAPPLGSYEQYF
TRBV29-1	TRBJ1-1	CSVEGYLTEAFF
TRBV29-1	TRBJ2-6	CSVPIWNSGANVLTF
TRBV5-3	TRBJ2-7	CARSYPTAYEQYF
TRBV7-3	TRBJ2-5	CASSPPRSGGLKTQYF
TRBV29-1	TRBJ2-7	CSVETGFYEQYF
TRBV27	TRBJ2-5	CASSPFPTTQETQYF
TRBV10-3	TRBJ2-7	CAISYSGTYVEQYF
TRBV9	TRBJ1-1	CASSYGAGNTEAFF
TRBV6-5	TRBJ1-1	CASSYSGIEAFF
TRBV25-1	TRBJ1-3	CASSSQQGRSGNTIYF
TRBV12-3/TRBV12-4	TRBJ1-3	CASSRRQGAGNTIYF
TRBV13	TRBJ2-7	CASSPVGTSGYEQYF
TRBV28	TRBJ2-1	CASSPFDRVKDNEQFF
TRBV7-6	TRBJ2-7	CASSPGASGGYLSYEQYF
TRBV5-1	TRBJ2-1	CASRPPSGGAGNEQFF
TRBV29-1	TRBJ2-2	CSVNRQENTGELFF
TRBV29-1	TRBJ2-3	CSVEREIQGTQYF
TRBV12-3/TRBV12-4	TRBJ2-1	CASSLLLGRGDSYNEQFF
TRBV20-1	TRBJ2-3	CSARDWLAGPGDTQYF
TRBV5-1	TRBJ2-5	CASKPNRGLRETQYF
TRBV12-3/TRBV12-4	TRBJ2-7	CASSPWDRASYEQYF
TRBV10-3	TRBJ1-1	CAIGMGSVAFF
TRBV11-2	TRBJ1-1	CASSLDLGRVNTEAFF
TRBV12-3/TRBV12-4	TRBJ2-2	CASSPEQGKASTGELFF
TRBV10-3	TRBJ2-3	CAISGDETDTQYF
TRBV4-2	TRBJ1-1	CASSQGDGRSMNTEAFF
TRBV19	TRBJ1-1	CASSKAVWFPGEGAFF
TRBV29-1	TRBJ2-7	CSVTLAGGEQYF
TRBV7-9	TRBJ2-7	CASSSGMHYEQYF
TRBV7-6	TRBJ1-1	CASSPGTVPEAFF
TRBV4-2	TRBJ1-1	CPSSPTGLATEAFF
TRBV14	TRBJ2-3	CASSLIITDTQYF
TRBV5-6	TRBJ2-5	CASSLGQNGETQYF
TRBV29-1	TRBJ2-1	CSVDLLAGGYNEQFF
TRBV20-1	TRBJ2-7	CSARDSQPYYEQYF
TRBV12-3/TRBV12-4	TRBJ2-7	CASSLARARQEQYF
TRBV28	TRBJ2-1	CASSLAPGTGLSEQFF
TRBV9	TRBJ1-6	CASSAGTDNSPLHF
TRBV12-3/TRBV12-4	TRBJ2-1	CASSLAPPGLALEQFF
TRBV9	TRBJ2-1	CASSEGPAHEQFF
TRBV12-3/TRBV12-4	TRBJ2-2	CASQIFGTPTFIGELFF